The present entry profiles one T cell receptor (beta chain) with its context. Trimming cost V 4 bases and J 1 base, with 18 bases left between them. Germline V gene data show CDR1 as SGDLS and CDR2 as YYNGEE. The CDR3 extends over 18 amino acids. The source of the sample is a study of blood T cell repertoires in COVID-19. On the study more broadly: T cells, B-cell-depleted T cells, or PBMCs supplied cDNA or gDNA.

Original handling: For nucleated cells, counts were estimated from reference gene primer amplification. This table comes from immunoSEQ multiplex PCR, and its TCRdb copy is limited to in-frame clones, with some not included. That table is the source of V, J and clone size, and D and trimming were worked out from the DNA. The repertoire includes 250,000 or so clones, roughly 84% of them detected once, and over 1.5% sits in the top ten. The receptor's source is a woman aged 40 to 50 who had recovered from COVID-19. The material sequenced was peripheral blood. This chain uses TRBV9 with TRBJ2-6, with a weak D call TRBD2 (7 bases). DNA of the CDR3: TGTGCCAGCAGCCCCGGGGCAGGGGAGGGTTCTGGGGCCAACGTCCTGACTTTC. Protein sequence: CASSPGAGEGSGANVLTF.